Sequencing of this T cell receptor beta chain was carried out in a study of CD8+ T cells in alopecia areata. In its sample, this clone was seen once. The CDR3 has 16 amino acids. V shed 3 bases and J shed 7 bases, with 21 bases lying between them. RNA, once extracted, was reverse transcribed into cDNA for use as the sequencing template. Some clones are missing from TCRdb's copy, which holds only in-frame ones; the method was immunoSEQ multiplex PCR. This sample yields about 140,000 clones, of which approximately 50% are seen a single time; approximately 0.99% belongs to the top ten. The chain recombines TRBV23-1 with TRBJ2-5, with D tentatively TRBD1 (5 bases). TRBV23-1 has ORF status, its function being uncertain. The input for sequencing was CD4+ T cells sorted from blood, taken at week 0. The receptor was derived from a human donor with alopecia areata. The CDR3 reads CASSHHDSPTLGTQYF. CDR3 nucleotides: TGCGCCAGCAGTCACCATGACAGTCCCACGCTGGGGACCCAGTACTTC.